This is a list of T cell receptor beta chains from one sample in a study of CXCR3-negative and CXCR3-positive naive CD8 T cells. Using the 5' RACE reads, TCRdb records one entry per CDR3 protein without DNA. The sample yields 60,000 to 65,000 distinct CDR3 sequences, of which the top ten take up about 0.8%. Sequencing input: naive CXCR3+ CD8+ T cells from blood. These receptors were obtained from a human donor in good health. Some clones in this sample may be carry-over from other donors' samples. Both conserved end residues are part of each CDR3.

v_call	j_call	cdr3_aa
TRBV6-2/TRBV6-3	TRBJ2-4	CATPRDRKAKNIQYF
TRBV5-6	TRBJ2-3	CASSFPQGAGSSLRQYF
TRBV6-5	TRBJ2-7	CASGWSYNEQYF
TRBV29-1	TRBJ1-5	CSVETENQPQHF
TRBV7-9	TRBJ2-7	CASSLIVGRGIEQYF
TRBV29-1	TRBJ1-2	CSVGGGAGGYTF
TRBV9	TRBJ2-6	CASSVVPTGANVLTF
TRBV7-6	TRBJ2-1	CASSPGGIDEQFF
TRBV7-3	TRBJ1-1	CASTLWEGARTEAFF
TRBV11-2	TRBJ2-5	CASSLPRGLAETQYF
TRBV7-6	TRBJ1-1	CASGDGTEAFF
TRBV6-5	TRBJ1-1	CASSYITGQTNTEAFF
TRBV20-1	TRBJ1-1	CSAEDPWGTEAFF
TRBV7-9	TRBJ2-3	CASSFGASTDTQYF
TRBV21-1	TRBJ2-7	CASSKEAKGLTYEQYF
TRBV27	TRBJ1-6	CASSSLWGGKSPLHF
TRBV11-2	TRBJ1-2	CASSSPGSDGYTF
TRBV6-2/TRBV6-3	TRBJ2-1	CASRYQRGPAYNEQFF
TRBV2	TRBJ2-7	CASSGGQGFDEQYF
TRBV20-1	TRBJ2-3	CSARVVPVVDTQYF